The rows below give T cell receptor beta chains drawn from one sample of a study of blood T cell repertoires in COVID-19. Method: immunoSEQ multiplex PCR; TCRdb's copy keeps in-frame clones and lacks some. This table holds 150,000 to 200,000 clones, about 84% found once. Source material: PBMCs or T cells enriched from blood (not recorded which). The receptors here all came from a man between 45 and 60 years old who had recovered from COVID-19. The conserved cysteine and the conserved F or W are not part of the CDR3 here.

v_gene	CDR3aa
TRBV6-2/TRBV6-3	ASSYPDRASGYT
TRBV5-1	ASSLAGTDTQY
TRBV12-3/TRBV12-4	ASSLAVSYEQY
TRBV15	ATSPRQGTSPLH
TRBV28	ASSPDRGEQY
TRBV6-4	ASRGYYGYT
TRBV19	ASSPPVRNTGELF
TRBV5-1	ASSAQTEVYGYT
TRBV11-2	ASSSLTDTEAF
TRBV19	ASGVGEPQH